The rows below give T cell receptor beta chains drawn from one sample of a study of spatial heterogeneity in lung cancer. MiXCR was run by TCRdb on the 5' RACE reads, yielding one entry per CDR3 protein. The sample holds approximately 4,600 distinct CDR3 sequences, about 8% seen once. Sequencing was performed on lung tumor tissue, taken at surgery. The receptors originated from a male donor with early-stage non-small cell lung cancer. Each CDR3 is given with its conserved first and last residue. Each record gives: CDR3 protein, CDR3 DNA, J gene, V gene, clone size, D gene. A D gene is named only where the DNA matches it firmly. Only some rows state a clone size, as once, few, many or a class for expanded clones.

CDR3: CASSRGLAGQETQYF
DNA: TGTGCCAGCAGCCGGGGACTAGCGGGGCAAGAGACCCAGTACTTC
J: TRBJ2-5
V: TRBV5-4
size: NA
D: TRBD2

CDR3: CAWETGQDGETQYF
DNA: TGTGCCTGGGAAACAGGTCAAGATGGGGAGACCCAGTACTTC
J: TRBJ2-5
V: TRBV30
size: many
D: NA

CDR3: CASRADRGSGELFF
DNA: TGTGCCAGCAGGGCAGACAGGGGGTCCGGGGAGCTGTTTTTT
J: TRBJ2-2
V: TRBV2
size: medium-sized
D: TRBD1

CDR3: CASSLRRDSPLHF
DNA: TGTGCCAGCAGCTTACGGAGGGATTCACCCCTCCACTTT
J: TRBJ1-6
V: TRBV7-3
size: few
D: NA

CDR3: CASSKTVGEQYF
DNA: TGTGCCAGCAGCAAGACTGTGGGGGAGCAGTACTTC
J: TRBJ2-7
V: TRBV7-2
size: medium-sized
D: NA

CDR3: CASSLSGRTDTQYF
DNA: TGTGCCAGCAGCTTGAGCGGACGCACAGATACGCAGTATTTT
J: TRBJ2-3
V: TRBV7-6
size: medium-sized
D: NA

CDR3: CASSLEMGSEAFF
DNA: TGTGCCAGCAGCTTAGAGATGGGCTCTGAAGCTTTCTTT
J: TRBJ1-1
V: TRBV7-2
size: medium-sized
D: NA

CDR3: CASSVRQGSGELFF
DNA: TGTGCCAGCAGCGTACGCCAGGGGAGCGGGGAGCTGTTTTTT
J: TRBJ2-2
V: TRBV9
size: medium-sized
D: NA

CDR3: CASSQGGHSSYEQYF
DNA: TGCGCCAGCAGCCAAGGAGGCCACAGCTCCTACGAGCAGTACTTC
J: TRBJ2-7
V: TRBV4-3
size: medium-sized
D: NA

CDR3: CASSRGLAGGGDTQYF
DNA: TGTGCCAGCAGTCGAGGTCTAGCGGGGGGTGGAGATACGCAGTATTTT
J: TRBJ2-3
V: TRBV6-5
size: few
D: TRBD2

CDR3: CAWSDWTGRRDSYEQYF
DNA: TGTGCCTGGAGTGACTGGACAGGGCGTCGAGACTCCTACGAGCAGTACTTC
J: TRBJ2-7
V: TRBV30
size: medium-sized
D: TRBD1

CDR3: CASSVGLAEHSSYNEQFF
DNA: TGCGCCAGCAGCGTCGGACTAGCGGAACATAGCTCCTACAATGAGCAGTTCTTC
J: TRBJ2-1
V: TRBV5-1
size: NA
D: TRBD2

CDR3: CSARTYSGGGDTQYF
DNA: TGCAGTGCTAGAACGTATTCTGGGGGAGGAGATACGCAGTATTTT
J: TRBJ2-3
V: TRBV20-1
size: medium-sized
D: NA

CDR3: CSATWTSGNTGELFF
DNA: TGCAGTGCAACCTGGACTAGCGGGAACACCGGGGAGCTGTTTTTT
J: TRBJ2-2
V: TRBV20-1
size: medium-sized
D: TRBD2

CDR3: CASSPLPDPNSPLHF
DNA: TGTGCCAGCAGCCCACTCCCGGACCCTAATTCACCCCTCCACTTT
J: TRBJ1-6
V: TRBV5-5
size: many
D: NA

CDR3: CASSASRVTYEQYF
DNA: TGTGCCAGCAGCGCCAGCCGGGTCACCTACGAGCAGTACTTC
J: TRBJ2-7
V: TRBV9
size: medium-sized
D: NA

CDR3: CASSPDRDEDTGELFF
DNA: TGTGCCAGCAGCCCCGACAGAGATGAGGACACCGGGGAGCTGTTTTTT
J: TRBJ2-2
V: TRBV4-2
size: medium-sized
D: NA

CDR3: CSASKSSGNYEQYF
DNA: TGCAGTGCTAGTAAGAGTAGCGGGAACTACGAGCAGTACTTC
J: TRBJ2-7
V: TRBV20-1
size: medium-sized
D: TRBD2

CDR3: CASSRTSRTDTQYF
DNA: TGTGCCAGCAGCCGCACTAGTCGCACAGATACGCAGTATTTT
J: TRBJ2-3
V: TRBV12-3/TRBV12-4
size: medium-sized
D: NA

CDR3: CASSESGLPYEQYF
DNA: TGCGCCAGCAGTGAGTCGGGACTACCCTACGAGCAGTACTTC
J: TRBJ2-7
V: TRBV10-2
size: medium-sized
D: TRBD2

CDR3: CASSPLDVSYNEQFF
DNA: TGTGCCAGTAGTCCTTTGGATGTCTCCTACAATGAGCAGTTCTTC
J: TRBJ2-1
V: TRBV19
size: many
D: NA

CDR3: CSAVSGRDYTDTQYF
DNA: TGCAGTGCAGTCAGCGGGAGGGATTACACAGATACGCAGTATTTT
J: TRBJ2-3
V: TRBV20-1
size: many
D: TRBD2

CDR3: CASSLEPGHRSDEQFF
DNA: TGCGCCAGCAGCTTGGAGCCGGGACACCGCTCCGATGAGCAGTTCTTC
J: TRBJ2-1
V: TRBV5-1
size: NA
D: NA

CDR3: CASSYGQGGYEQYF
DNA: TGTGCCAGCAGTTACGGACAGGGAGGCTACGAGCAGTACTTC
J: TRBJ2-7
V: TRBV6-5
size: many
D: TRBD1

CDR3: CASTGGRKAEAFF
DNA: TGTGCCAGCACGGGGGGACGAAAGGCTGAAGCTTTCTTT
J: TRBJ1-1
V: TRBV6-1
size: medium-sized
D: NA

CDR3: CASSLPSVILTDTQYF
DNA: TGTGCCAGCAGCTTGCCTAGCGTGATTCTCACAGATACGCAGTATTTT
J: TRBJ2-3
V: TRBV5-6
size: medium-sized
D: NA

CDR3: CASSQTGGQYTEAFF
DNA: TGTGCCAGCTCGCAAACAGGGGGCCAGTACACTGAAGCTTTCTTT
J: TRBJ1-1
V: TRBV18
size: many
D: TRBD1

CDR3: CASSVGQGGSGANVLTF
DNA: TGTGCCAGCAGCGTAGGACAGGGGGGCTCTGGGGCCAACGTCCTGACTTTC
J: TRBJ2-6
V: TRBV9
size: many
D: TRBD1

CDR3: CASSWTSGSRETQYF
DNA: TGTGCCAGCAGCTGGACTAGCGGGAGCCGGGAGACCCAGTACTTC
J: TRBJ2-5
V: TRBV7-2
size: medium-sized
D: TRBD2

CDR3: CASSQDSRRGEQFF
DNA: TGCGCCAGCAGCCAAGATTCCAGAAGGGGTGAGCAGTTCTTC
J: TRBJ2-1
V: TRBV4-1
size: medium-sized
D: NA

CDR3: CASSRTVAYNEQFF
DNA: TGTGCCAGTAGTCGAACAGTAGCATACAATGAGCAGTTCTTC
J: TRBJ2-1
V: TRBV19
size: few
D: NA

CDR3: CASSLSGRRSYEQYF
DNA: TGTGCCAGCAGCTTAAGCGGGAGGAGGTCCTACGAGCAGTACTTC
J: TRBJ2-7
V: TRBV12-3/TRBV12-4
size: NA
D: TRBD2

CDR3: CSVVVVAGYNEQFF
DNA: TGCAGCGTTGTCGTGGTAGCGGGCTACAATGAGCAGTTCTTC
J: TRBJ2-1
V: TRBV29-1
size: medium-sized
D: TRBD2

CDR3: CSVRQGGYGYTF
DNA: TGCAGCGTCCGACAGGGAGGCTATGGCTACACCTTC
J: TRBJ1-2
V: TRBV29-1
size: medium-sized
D: TRBD1

CDR3: CASSPPRAETDTQYF
DNA: TGTGCCAGCAGTCCCCCCAGGGCGGAGACAGATACGCAGTATTTT
J: TRBJ2-3
V: TRBV28
size: medium-sized
D: NA

CDR3: CASSARTGVRYEQYF
DNA: TGTGCCAGCAGCGCCCGGACAGGGGTAAGGTACGAGCAGTACTTC
J: TRBJ2-7
V: TRBV7-8
size: large
D: TRBD1

CDR3: CASSQGHDPDPPDEQYF
DNA: TGCGCCAGCAGCCAGGGTCACGACCCGGACCCGCCCGACGAGCAGTACTTC
J: TRBJ2-7
V: TRBV4-3
size: many
D: NA

CDR3: CASSLGPSGTQYF
DNA: TGTGCCAGCAGCTTGGGGCCCTCGGGGACCCAGTACTTC
J: TRBJ2-5
V: TRBV5-6
size: many
D: NA

CDR3: CASSPFRGSEQYF
DNA: TGTGCCAGCAGCCCGTTTAGAGGCAGCGAGCAGTACTTC
J: TRBJ2-7
V: TRBV3-1
size: medium-sized
D: NA

CDR3: CASSQGKDTQYF
DNA: TGTGCCAGCAGCCAGGGAAAGGATACGCAGTATTTT
J: TRBJ2-3
V: TRBV3-1
size: medium-sized
D: NA

CDR3: CSVLRTSGYNEQFF
DNA: TGCAGCGTCCTTCGGACTAGCGGATACAATGAGCAGTTCTTC
J: TRBJ2-1
V: TRBV29-1
size: many
D: TRBD2

CDR3: CASAIRLGDNEQFF
DNA: TGTGCCAGCGCTATTAGGTTAGGGGACAATGAGCAGTTCTTC
J: TRBJ2-1
V: TRBV5-4
size: medium-sized
D: NA